This T cell receptor beta chain emerged from a study of identical twins. Study-wide results and limits: A lower insertion count was a feature of abundant cord blood beta clonotypes, with no such feature in memory repertoires.

Via MiXCR, TCRdb re-called the 5' RACE reads, giving one row per CDR3 protein. The table shows 1.5 million to 2 million distinct CDR3 sequences, with around a third occurring only once. Germline loops: CDR1 MDHEN, CDR2 SYDVKM. The CDR3 consists of 13 residues. In its sample, this clonotype was seen a few times. What it binds is unknown. What was sequenced was cord blood. The clonotype was recovered from a newborn girl in good health. V usage is TRBV28 and J usage is TRBJ2-7; TRBD1 matches at 8 bases. The DNA end lines up better with TRBJ2-5; the J call may be wrong. In nucleotides, the CDR3 is TGTGCCAGCGGAACAGGGGGAGGAGAGACCCAGTACTTC. Protein sequence: CASGTGGGETQYF.